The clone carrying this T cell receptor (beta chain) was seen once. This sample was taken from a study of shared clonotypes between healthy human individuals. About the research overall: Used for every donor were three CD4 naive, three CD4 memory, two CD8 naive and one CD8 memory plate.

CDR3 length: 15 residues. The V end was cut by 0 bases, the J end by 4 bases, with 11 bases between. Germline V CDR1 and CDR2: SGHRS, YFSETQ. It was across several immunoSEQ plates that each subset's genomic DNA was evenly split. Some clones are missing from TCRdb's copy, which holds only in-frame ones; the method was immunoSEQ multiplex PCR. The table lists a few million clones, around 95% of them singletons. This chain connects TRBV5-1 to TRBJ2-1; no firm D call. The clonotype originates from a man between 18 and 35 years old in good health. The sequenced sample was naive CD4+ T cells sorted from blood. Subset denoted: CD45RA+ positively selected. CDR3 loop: CASSLATGFYNEQFF. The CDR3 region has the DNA TGCGCCAGCAGCTTGGCCACCGGGTTTTACAATGAGCAGTTCTTC.